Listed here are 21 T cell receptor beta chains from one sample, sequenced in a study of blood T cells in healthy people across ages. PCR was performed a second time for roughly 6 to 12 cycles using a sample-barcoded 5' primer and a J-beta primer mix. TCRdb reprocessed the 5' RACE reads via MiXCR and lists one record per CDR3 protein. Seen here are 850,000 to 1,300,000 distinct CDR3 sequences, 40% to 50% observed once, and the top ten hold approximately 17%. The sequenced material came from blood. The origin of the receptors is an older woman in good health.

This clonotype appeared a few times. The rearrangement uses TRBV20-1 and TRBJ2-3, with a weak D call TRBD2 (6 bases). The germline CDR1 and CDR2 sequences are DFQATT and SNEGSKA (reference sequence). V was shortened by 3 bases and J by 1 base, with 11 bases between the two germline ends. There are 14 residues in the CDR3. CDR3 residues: CSARRLVGTDTQYF. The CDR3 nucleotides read TGCAGTGCTAGGCGACTAGTGGGCACAGATACGCAGTATTTT.

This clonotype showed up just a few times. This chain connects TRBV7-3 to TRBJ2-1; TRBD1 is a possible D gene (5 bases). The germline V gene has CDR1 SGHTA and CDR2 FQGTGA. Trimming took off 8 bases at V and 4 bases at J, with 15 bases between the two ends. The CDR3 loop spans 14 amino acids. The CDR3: CASGSGSAYNEQFF. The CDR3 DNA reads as TGTGCCAGCGGATCAGGGTCGGCATACAATGAGCAGTTCTTC.

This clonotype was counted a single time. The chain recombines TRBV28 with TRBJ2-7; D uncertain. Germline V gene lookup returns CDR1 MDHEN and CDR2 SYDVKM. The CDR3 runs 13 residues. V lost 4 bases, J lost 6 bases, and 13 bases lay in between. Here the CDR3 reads CASSSVTYAEQYF. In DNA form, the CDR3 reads TGTGCCAGCAGTTCCGTGACTTATGCCGAGCAGTACTTC.

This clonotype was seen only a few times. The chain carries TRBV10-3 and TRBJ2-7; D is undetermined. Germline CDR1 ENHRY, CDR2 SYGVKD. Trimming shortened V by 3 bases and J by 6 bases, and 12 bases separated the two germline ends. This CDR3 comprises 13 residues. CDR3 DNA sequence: TGTGCCATCAGTGAAGGTTTGGTTGCCGAGCAGTACTTC. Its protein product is CAISEGLVAEQYF.

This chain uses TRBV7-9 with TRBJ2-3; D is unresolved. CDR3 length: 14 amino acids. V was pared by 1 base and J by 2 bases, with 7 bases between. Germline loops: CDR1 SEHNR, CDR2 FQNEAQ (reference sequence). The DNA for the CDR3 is TGTGCCAGCAGCTTAGGCGAGATCACAGATACGCAGTATTTT. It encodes CASSLGEITDTQYF.

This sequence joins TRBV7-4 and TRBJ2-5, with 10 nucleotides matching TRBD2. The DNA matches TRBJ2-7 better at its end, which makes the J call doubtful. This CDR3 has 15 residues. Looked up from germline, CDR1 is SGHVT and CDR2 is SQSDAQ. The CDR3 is CASSSVAGGRVEQYF. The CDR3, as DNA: TGTGCCAGCAGCTCCGTAGCGGGAGGAAGGGTCGAGCAGTACTTC.

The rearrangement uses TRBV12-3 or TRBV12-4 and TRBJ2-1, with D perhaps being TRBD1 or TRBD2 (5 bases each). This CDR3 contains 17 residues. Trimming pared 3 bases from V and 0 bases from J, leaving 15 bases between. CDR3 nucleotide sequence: TGTGCCAGCAGTTTTTTCTCGGGGCCGGGCTCCTACAATGAGCAGTTCTTC. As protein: CASSFFSGPGSYNEQFF.

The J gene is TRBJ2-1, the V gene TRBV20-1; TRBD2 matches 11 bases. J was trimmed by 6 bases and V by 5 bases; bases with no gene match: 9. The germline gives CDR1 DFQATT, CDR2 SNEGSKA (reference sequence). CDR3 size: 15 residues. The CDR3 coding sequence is TGCAGTGCTCAAATCGTGACTAGCGGGGCCAATGAGCAGTTCTTC. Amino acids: CSAQIVTSGANEQFF.

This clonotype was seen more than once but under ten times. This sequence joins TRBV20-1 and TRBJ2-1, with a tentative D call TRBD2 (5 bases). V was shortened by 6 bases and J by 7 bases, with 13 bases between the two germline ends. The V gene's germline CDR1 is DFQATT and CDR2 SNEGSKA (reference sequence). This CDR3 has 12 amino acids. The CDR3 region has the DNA TGCAGTGCAGAGGGTAGCGCGAATGAGCAGTTCTTC. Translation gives CSAEGSANEQFF.

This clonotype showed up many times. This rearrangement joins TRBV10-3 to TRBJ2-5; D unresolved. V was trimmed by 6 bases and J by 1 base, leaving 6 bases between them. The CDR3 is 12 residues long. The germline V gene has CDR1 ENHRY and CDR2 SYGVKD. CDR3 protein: CAIRGTQETQYF. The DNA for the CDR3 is TGTGCCATCAGGGGCACCCAAGAGACCCAGTACTTC.

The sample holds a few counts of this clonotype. CDR3 loop: CSARDLSGIPNEQFF. Here the CDR3 DNA reads TGCAGTGCTAGAGATCTGTCGGGTATCCCGAATGAGCAGTTCTTC. The chain employs TRBV20-1 and TRBJ2-1; no definite D call. Per the germline V gene, CDR1 is DFQATT and CDR2 is SNEGSKA (reference sequence). This CDR3 contains 15 residues. V lost 0 bases to trimming and J lost 7 bases, with 16 bases between them.

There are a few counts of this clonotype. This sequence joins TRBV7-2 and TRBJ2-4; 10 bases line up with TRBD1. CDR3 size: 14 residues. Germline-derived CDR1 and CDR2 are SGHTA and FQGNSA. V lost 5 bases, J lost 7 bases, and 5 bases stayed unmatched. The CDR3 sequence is CASSRGGQGNIQYF. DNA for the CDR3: TGTGCCAGCAGCCGCGGGGGACAGGGGAACATTCAGTACTTC.

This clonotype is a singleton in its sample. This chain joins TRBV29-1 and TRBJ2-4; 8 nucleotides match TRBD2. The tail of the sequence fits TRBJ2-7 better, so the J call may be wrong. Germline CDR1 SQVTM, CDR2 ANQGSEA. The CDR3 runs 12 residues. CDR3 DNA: TGCAGCGTACCGGGACTAGGCTACGAGCAGTACTTC. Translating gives CSVPGLGYEQYF.

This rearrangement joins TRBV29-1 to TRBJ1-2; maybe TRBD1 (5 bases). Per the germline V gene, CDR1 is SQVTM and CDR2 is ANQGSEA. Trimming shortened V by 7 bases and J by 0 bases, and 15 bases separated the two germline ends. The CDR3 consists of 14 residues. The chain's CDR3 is CSGDRTDTNYGYTF. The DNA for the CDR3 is TGCAGCGGGGATCGGACGGACACTAACTATGGCTACACCTTC.

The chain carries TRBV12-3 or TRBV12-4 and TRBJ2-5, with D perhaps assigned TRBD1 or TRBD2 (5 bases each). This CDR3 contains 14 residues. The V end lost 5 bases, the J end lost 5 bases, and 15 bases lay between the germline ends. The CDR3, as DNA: TGTGCCAGCAGTCCCGGTAGAGGGGATGAGACCCAGTACTTC. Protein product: CASSPGRGDETQYF.

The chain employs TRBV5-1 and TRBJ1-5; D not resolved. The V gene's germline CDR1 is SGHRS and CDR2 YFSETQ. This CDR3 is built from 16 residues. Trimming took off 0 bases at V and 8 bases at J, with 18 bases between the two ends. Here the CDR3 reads CASSLGRIASDEPQHF. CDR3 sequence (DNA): TGCGCCAGCAGCTTGGGCAGGATCGCAAGTGATGAGCCCCAGCATTTT.

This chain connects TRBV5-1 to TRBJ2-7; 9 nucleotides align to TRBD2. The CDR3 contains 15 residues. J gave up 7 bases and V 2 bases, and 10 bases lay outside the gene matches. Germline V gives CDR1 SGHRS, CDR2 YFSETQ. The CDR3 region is CASSFLAGDSGEQYF. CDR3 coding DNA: TGCGCCAGCAGCTTCTTAGCGGGGGACTCGGGGGAGCAGTACTTC.

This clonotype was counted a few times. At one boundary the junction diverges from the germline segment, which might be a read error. CDR3 in amino acids: CASGLHGTSTDTQYF. CDR3 nucleotide sequence: TGCGCCAGCGGCTTGCACGGAACTAGCACAGATACGCAGTATTTT. The chain links TRBV5-1 to TRBJ2-3; D is undetermined. The CDR3 extends over 15 amino acids. CDR1 SGHRS and CDR2 YFSETQ come from the germline V gene.

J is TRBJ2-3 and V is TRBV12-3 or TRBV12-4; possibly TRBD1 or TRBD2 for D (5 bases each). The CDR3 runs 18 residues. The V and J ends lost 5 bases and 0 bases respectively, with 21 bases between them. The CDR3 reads CASSRDQGTETSTDTQYF. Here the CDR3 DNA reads TGTGCCAGCAGTCGGGATCAGGGAACGGAAACTAGCACAGATACGCAGTATTTT.

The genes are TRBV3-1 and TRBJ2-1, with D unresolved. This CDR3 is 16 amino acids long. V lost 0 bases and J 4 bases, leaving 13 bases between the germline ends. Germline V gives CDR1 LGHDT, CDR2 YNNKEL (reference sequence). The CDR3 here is CASSQDTSALYNEQFF. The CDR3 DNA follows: TGTGCCAGCAGCCAAGATACAAGCGCCCTATACAATGAGCAGTTCTTC.

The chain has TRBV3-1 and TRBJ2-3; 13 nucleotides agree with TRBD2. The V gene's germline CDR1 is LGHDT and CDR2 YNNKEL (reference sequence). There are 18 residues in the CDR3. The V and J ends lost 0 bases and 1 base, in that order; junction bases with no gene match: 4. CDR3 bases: TGTGCCAGCAGCCAAGATCTGGGACTAGCGGGGCGCACAGATACGCAGTATTTT. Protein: CASSQDLGLAGRTDTQYF.